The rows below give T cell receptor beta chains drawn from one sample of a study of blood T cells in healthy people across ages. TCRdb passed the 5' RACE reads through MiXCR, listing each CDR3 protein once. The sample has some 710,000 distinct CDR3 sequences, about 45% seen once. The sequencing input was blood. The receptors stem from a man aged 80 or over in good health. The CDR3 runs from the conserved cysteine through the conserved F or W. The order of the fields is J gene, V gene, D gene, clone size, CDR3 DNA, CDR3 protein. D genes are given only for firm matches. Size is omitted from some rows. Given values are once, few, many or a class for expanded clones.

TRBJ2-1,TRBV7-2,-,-,TGTGCCAGCAGCTTACTAAGAGAGCAGTTCTTC,CASSLLREQFF
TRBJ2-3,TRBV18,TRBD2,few,TGTGCCAGCTCACTCCTCCCTAGCGGCCGCACAGATACGCAGTATTTT,CASSLLPSGRTDTQYF
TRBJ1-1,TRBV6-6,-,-,TGTGCCAGCCGCCTCGACAGATACACTGAAGCTTTCTTT,CASRLDRYTEAFF
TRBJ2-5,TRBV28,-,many,TGTGCCAGCACCACGAGGGAGACCCAGTACTTC,CASTTRETQYF
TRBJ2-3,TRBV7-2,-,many,TGTGCCAGCACCGATACCCAGGGGTCAGATACGCAGTATTTT,CASTDTQGSDTQYF
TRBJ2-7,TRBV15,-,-,TGTGCCACCAGCAGAGGACCTAAACCGAGCTCCTACAATGAGCAGTACTTC,CATSRGPKPSSYNEQYF
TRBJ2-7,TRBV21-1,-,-,TGTGCCAGCAGCAGTGGGGCTGGCAGGGACCCTCACGAGCAGTACTTC,CASSSGAGRDPHEQYF
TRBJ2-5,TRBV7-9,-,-,TGTGCCAGCAGCCTCTCCGCTGGGACCCAGTACTTC,CASSLSAGTQYF
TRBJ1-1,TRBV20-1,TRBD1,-,TGCAGTGCCACACAAGGGACAGCCAACACTGAAGCTTTCTTT,CSATQGTANTEAFF
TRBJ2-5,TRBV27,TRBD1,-,TGTGCCAGCAGTCCCCTATCGACAGGGTTGGAGGAGACCCAGTACTTC,CASSPLSTGLEETQYF
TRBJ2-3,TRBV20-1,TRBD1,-,TGCAGTGCTTTCGGGACAGTTCGCACAGATACGCAGTATTTT,CSAFGTVRTDTQYF
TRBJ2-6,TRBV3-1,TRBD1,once,TGTGCCAGCAGCCAACCCGGGACAGGGAGGTTTGGGGCCAACGTCCAGACTTTC,CASSQPGTGRFGANVQTF
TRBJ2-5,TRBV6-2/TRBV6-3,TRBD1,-,TGTGCCAGCAGTTACTCAGGCGTCTCCAGGGGGCAATCGGAGACCCAGTACTTC,CASSYSGVSRGQSETQYF
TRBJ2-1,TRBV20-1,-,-,TGCAGGATTGAGGGGCCAGGGAATGAGCAGTTCTTC,CRIEGPGNEQFF
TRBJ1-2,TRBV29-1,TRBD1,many,TGCAGCGTATCAGGGGGCGACTATGGCTACACCTTC,CSVSGGDYGYTF
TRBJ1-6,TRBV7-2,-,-,TGTGCCAGCAGCCTAGCGGTGGGACCCCCCCACTTT,CASSLAVGPPHF
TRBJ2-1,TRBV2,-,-,TGTGCCAGCAGTGAATCTCTCAGCTCCTACAATGAGCAGTTCTTC,CASSESLSSYNEQFF
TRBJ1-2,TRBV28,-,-,TGTGCCAGCAAGAGACCGGGACATGGCCGAGGCTACACCTTC,CASKRPGHGRGYTF
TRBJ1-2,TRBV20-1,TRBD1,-,TGCAGTGCTACCTGGACAGGGACTAACTATGGCTACACCTTC,CSATWTGTNYGYTF